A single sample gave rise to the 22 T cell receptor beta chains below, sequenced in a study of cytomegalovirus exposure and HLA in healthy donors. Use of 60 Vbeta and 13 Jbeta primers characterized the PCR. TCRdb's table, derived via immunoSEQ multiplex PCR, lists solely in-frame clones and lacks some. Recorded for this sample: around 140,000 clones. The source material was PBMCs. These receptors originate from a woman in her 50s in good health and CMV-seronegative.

CDR3 in amino acids: CASSLVGGSYNEQFF. In nucleotides, the CDR3 is TGTGCCAGCAGCTTGGTAGGCGGCTCCTACAATGAGCAGTTCTTC. The J gene is TRBJ2-1, the V gene TRBV5-6; D unclear. The germline CDR1 and CDR2 sequences are SGHDT and YYEEEE. The CDR3 loop spans 15 amino acids. V lost 0 bases and J lost 0, with 7 bases in between.

CDR3 sequence (DNA): TGTGCCAGCACCCTTCAGGGGGGATACGAGCAGTACTTC. This gives the protein CASTLQGGYEQYF. V gene TRBV28 combines with J gene TRBJ2-7; D is perhaps TRBD1 (7 bases). Germline V gene lookup returns CDR1 MDHEN and CDR2 SYDVKM. V was shortened by 7 bases and J by 4 bases, with 14 bases between the two germline ends. The CDR3 sequence is 13 residues long.

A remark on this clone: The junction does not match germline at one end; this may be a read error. DNA of the CDR3: TGTGCTAGCAGCTCGGACAGGGGGAGTGAGACCCAGTACTTC. Protein product: CASSSDRGSETQYF. The chain couples TRBV7-7 to TRBJ2-5, with 10 bases identical to TRBD1. The CDR3 length is 14 residues. CDR1 and CDR2 from the germline V gene are SSHAT and FNYEAQ (reference sequence).

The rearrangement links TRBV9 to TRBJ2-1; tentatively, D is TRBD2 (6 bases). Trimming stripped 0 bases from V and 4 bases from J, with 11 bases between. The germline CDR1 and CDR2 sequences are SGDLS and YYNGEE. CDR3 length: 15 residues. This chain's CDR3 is CASSVAIAVYNEQFF. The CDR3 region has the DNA TGTGCCAGCAGCGTAGCAATAGCGGTGTACAATGAGCAGTTCTTC.

DNA of the CDR3: TGTGCCAGCAGCTCCCGGTTAGCGGAAGCCTCCTACGAGCAGTACTTC. It yields the protein CASSSRLAEASYEQYF. This chain uses TRBV13 with TRBJ2-7; the D gene is possibly TRBD2 (6 bases). The germline V and J ends were trimmed by 4 bases and 0 bases, with 16 bases remaining between them. The germline V gene encodes CDR1 PRHDT and CDR2 FYEKMQ (reference sequence). The CDR3 has 16 amino acids.

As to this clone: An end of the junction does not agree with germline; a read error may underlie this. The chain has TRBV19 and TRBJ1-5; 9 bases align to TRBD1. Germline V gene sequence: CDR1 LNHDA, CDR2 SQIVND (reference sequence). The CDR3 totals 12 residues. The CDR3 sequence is CASSTPGTGIRF. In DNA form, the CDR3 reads TGTGCCAGTAGTACCCCAGGGACAGGGATTCGTTTT. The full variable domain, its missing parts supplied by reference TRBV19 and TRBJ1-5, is DGGITQSPKYLFRKEGQNVTLSCEQNLNHDAMYWYRQDPGQGLRLIYYSQIVNDFQKGDIAEGYSVSREKKESFPLTVTSAQKNPTAFYLCASSTPGTGIRFGDGTRLSIL.

DNA of the CDR3: TGTGCCAGCGCGCGCGGGTTCAACTACGAGCAGTACTTC. It specifies CASARGFNYEQYF. The chain couples TRBV27 to TRBJ2-7, with D perhaps TRBD2 (5 bases). Germline V lookup: CDR1 MNHEY, CDR2 SMNVEV (reference sequence). V lost 8 bases to trimming and J lost 3 bases, with 14 bases between them. The CDR3 runs 13 residues.

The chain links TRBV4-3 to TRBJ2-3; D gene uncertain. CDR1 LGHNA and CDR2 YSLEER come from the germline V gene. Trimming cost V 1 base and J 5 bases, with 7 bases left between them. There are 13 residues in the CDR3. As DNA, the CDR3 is TGCGCCAGCAGCCAAGCGCTAGGAGATACGCAGTATTTT. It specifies CASSQALGDTQYF.

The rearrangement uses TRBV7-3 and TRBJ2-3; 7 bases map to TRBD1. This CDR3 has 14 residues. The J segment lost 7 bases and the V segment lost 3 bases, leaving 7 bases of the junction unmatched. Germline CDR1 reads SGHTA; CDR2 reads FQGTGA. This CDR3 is CASSLDRSSNTQYF. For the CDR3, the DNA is TGTGCCAGCAGCTTGGACAGGTCAAGCAATACGCAGTATTTT.

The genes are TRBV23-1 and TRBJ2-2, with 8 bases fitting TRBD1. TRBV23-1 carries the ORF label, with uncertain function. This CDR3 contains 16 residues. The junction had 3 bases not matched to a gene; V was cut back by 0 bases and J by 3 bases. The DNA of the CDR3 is TGCGCCAGCAGTCAATCTAGGGACAGGTACACCGGGGAGCTGTTTTTT. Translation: CASSQSRDRYTGELFF.

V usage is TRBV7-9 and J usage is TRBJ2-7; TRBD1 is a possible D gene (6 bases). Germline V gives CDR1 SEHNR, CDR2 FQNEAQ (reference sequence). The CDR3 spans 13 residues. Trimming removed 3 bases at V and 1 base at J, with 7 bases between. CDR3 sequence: CASSFTGSYEQYF. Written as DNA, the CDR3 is TGTGCCAGCAGCTTTACAGGGTCCTACGAGCAGTACTTC.

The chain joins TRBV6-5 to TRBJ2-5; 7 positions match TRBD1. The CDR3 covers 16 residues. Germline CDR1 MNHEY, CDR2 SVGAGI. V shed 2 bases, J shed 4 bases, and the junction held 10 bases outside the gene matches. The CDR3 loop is CASSYGTGVFRETQYF. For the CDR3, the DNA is TGTGCCAGCAGTTACGGCACAGGGGTTTTTCGAGAGACCCAGTACTTC.

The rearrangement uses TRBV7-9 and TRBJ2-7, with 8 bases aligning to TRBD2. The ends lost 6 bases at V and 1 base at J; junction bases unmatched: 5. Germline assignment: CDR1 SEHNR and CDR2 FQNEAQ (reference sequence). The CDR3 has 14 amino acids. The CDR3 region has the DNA TGTGCCAGCAGTTTCAGCGGGAGTTCCTACGAGCAGTACTTC. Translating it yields CASSFSGSSYEQYF.

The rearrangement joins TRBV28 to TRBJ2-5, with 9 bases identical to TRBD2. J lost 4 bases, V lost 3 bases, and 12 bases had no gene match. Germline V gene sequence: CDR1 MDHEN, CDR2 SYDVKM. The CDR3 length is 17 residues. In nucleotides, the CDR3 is TGTGCCAGCAGTTTCTTCACCGGTAGCGGGAGAGGAGAGACCCAGTACTTC. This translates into CASSFFTGSGRGETQYF.

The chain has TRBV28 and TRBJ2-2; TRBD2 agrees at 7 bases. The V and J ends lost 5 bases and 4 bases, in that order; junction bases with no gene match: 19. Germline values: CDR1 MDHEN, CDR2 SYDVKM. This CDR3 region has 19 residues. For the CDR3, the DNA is TGTGCCAGCAGTAGTTTGGGAGGGAGCACTTTACCTAGCACCGGGGAGCTGTTTTTT. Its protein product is CASSSLGGSTLPSTGELFF.

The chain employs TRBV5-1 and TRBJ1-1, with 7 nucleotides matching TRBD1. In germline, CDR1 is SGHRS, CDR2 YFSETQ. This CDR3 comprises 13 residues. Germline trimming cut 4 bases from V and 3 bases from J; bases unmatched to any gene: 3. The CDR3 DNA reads TGCGCCAGCAGCCTAACAGGGGACACTGAAGCTTTCTTT. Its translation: CASSLTGDTEAFF.

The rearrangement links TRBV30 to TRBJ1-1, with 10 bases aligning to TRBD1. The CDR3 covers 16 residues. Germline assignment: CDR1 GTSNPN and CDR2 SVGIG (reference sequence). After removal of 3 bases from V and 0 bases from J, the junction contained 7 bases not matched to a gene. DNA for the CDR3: TGTGCCTGGAGGGGTCGACAGGGGGCTATGAACACTGAAGCTTTCTTT. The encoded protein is CAWRGRQGAMNTEAFF.

CDR3 sequence (DNA): TGTGCCAGCAGTGAAATAAGGGGGACCCAGTACTTC. Its translation is CASSEIRGTQYF. J is TRBJ2-5 and V is TRBV2; tentative D call: TRBD1 (5 bases). Germline V gene data show CDR1 as SNHLY and CDR2 as FYNNEI. The V and J ends lost 2 bases and 7 bases respectively, with 8 bases between them. This CDR3 is 12 amino acids long.

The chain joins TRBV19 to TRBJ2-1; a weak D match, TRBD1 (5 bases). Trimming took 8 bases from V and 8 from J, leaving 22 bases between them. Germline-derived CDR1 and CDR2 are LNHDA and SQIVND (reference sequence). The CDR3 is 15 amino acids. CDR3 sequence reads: CASGHRSSTIYEQFF. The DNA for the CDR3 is TGTGCCAGTGGACACCGGAGCTCGACGATCTATGAGCAGTTCTTC. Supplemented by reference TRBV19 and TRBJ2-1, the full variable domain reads DGGITQSPKYLFRKEGQNVTLSCEQNLNHDAMYWYRQDPGQGLRLIYYSQIVNDFQKGDIAEGYSVSREKKESFPLTVTSAQKNPTAFYLCASGHRSSTIYEQFFGPGTRLTVL.

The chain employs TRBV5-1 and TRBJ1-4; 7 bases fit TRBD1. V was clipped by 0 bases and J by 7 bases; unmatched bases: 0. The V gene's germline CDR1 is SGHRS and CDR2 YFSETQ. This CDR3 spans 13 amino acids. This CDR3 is CASSLGQGEKLFF. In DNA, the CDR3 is TGCGCCAGCAGCTTGGGACAGGGTGAAAAACTGTTTTTT.

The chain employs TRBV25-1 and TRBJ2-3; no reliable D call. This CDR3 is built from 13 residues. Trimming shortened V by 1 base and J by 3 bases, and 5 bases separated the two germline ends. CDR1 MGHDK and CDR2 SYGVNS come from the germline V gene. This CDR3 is CASSESNTDTQYF. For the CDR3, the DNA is TGTGCCAGCAGTGAATCCAATACAGATACGCAGTATTTT.

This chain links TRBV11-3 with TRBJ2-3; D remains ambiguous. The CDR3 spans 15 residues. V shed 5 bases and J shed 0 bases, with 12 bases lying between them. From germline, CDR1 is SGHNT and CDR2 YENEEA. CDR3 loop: CASSQDGSSTDTQYF. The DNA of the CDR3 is TGTGCCAGCAGCCAAGACGGGTCTAGCACAGATACGCAGTATTTT.